The rows below give T cell receptor beta chains drawn from one sample of a study of blood T cell repertoires in COVID-19. Repertoires were generated with immunoSEQ multiplex PCR, while TCRdb's copy carries only in-frame clones and drops some. There are 110,000 or so clones in the sample; 81% occur only once, and less than 2% lies in the top ten. Sequencing used peripheral blood. These TCRs come from a man aged 50 to 59 with acute or convalescent COVID-19. CDR3s include the opening cysteine and the closing phenylalanine or tryptophan. The D gene is left open where the match is weak. Expanded clones get a size class; other rows say once, few or many, or leave the size out.

TRBD2	TRBV4-1	TRBJ2-1	-	13	TGCGCCAGCAGCCAAGATGGGGTAGCGGGGCAGTTCTTC	CASSQDGVAGQFF
TRBD2	TRBV9	TRBJ2-3	-	15	TGTGCCAGCAGCGGACCTAGCGGGGGGGCAGGTACGCAGTATTTT	CASSGPSGGAGTQYF
TRBD2	TRBV29-1	TRBJ2-5	-	11	TGCAGCGGGGGGAGGGAAGAGACCCAGTACTTC	CSGGREETQYF
-	TRBV15	TRBJ1-4	few	15	TGTGCCACCAGCAGAGTTCTAAGGCCGGGGGAAAAACTGTTTTTT	CATSRVLRPGEKLFF
-	TRBV5-6	TRBJ2-2	-	15	TGTGCCAGCAGCTTTAGAGCGGCAAACACCGGGGAGCTGTTTTTT	CASSFRAANTGELFF
-	TRBV5-1	TRBJ2-3	-	16	TGCGCCAGCAGCTTGGATCCGGGTGCTAGCACAGATACGCAGTATTTT	CASSLDPGASTDTQYF
-	TRBV5-1	TRBJ1-2	-	16	TGCGCCAGCAGCTATACTCAACAGGGATCTAACTATGGCTACACCTTC	CASSYTQQGSNYGYTF
TRBD2	TRBV28	TRBJ2-1	-	14	TGTGCCAGCAAAGTGGCGGGGGCCTACAATGAGCAGTTCTTC	CASKVAGAYNEQFF
-	TRBV6-2/TRBV6-3	TRBJ1-4	once	16	TGTGCCAGCAGTTACGGGCGGGGCCCAACTAATGAAAAACTGTTTTTT	CASSYGRGPTNEKLFF
TRBD1	TRBV2	TRBJ2-7	-	14	TGTGCCAGCAGTCGGGACAGGAGCTCCTACGAGCAGTACTTC	CASSRDRSSYEQYF
-	TRBV5-1	TRBJ1-4	-	15	TGCGCCAGCAGCTTGGAGGCAGGGGAAACTGAAAAACTGTTTTTT	CASSLEAGETEKLFF
TRBD1	TRBV5-4	TRBJ2-2	-	14	TGTGCCAGCAGCTCCCGACAGGGCACCGGGGAGCTGTTTTTT	CASSSRQGTGELFF
-	TRBV5-6	TRBJ1-1	-	15	TGTGCCAGCAGCTTGGAACCCTACCTGAACACTGAAGCTTTCTTT	CASSLEPYLNTEAFF
-	TRBV2	TRBJ2-5	-	14	TGTGCCAGCAGTGAAATTTCCATCCAAGAGACCCAGTACTTC	CASSEISIQETQYF
-	TRBV6-5	TRBJ1-2	-	12	TGTGCCAGCAGTCCACAGTACTATGGCTACACCTTC	CASSPQYYGYTF
-	TRBV18	TRBJ1-3	-	15	TGTGCCAGCTCACCCAAAATCTACTCTGGAAACACCATATATTTT	CASSPKIYSGNTIYF
-	TRBV7-7	TRBJ2-2	-	17	TGTGCCAGCAGCTTAGCTCTCGGGATGGGGAACACCGGGGAGCTGTTTTTT	CASSLALGMGNTGELFF
-	TRBV6-2/TRBV6-3	TRBJ2-5	-	14	TGTGCCAGCAGTTACTCGGAGCGAATAGAGACCCAGTACTTC	CASSYSERIETQYF
-	TRBV7-8	TRBJ1-2	-	13	TGTGCCAGCAGCACACAGGGTCACTATGGCTACACCTTC	CASSTQGHYGYTF
-	TRBV7-3	TRBJ2-1	-	13	TGTGCCAGCAGTTACACTATATACAATGAGCAGTTCTTC	CASSYTIYNEQFF
TRBD2	TRBV19	TRBJ2-1	-	15	TGTGCCAGTAGTTGGCGGGGGGATTCCTACAATGAGCAGTTCTTC	CASSWRGDSYNEQFF
-	TRBV27	TRBJ1-6	-	14	TGTGCCAGCAGTTTGGGTCAGGTTAATTCACCCCTCCACTTT	CASSLGQVNSPLHF
TRBD1	TRBV30	TRBJ2-2	-	15	TGTGCCTGGAGTGTAGGGACAGGGTTCACCGGGGAGCTGTTTTTT	CAWSVGTGFTGELFF
-	TRBV30	TRBJ2-7	-	13	TGTGCCTGGAGCCAAAGCCCGGGCTACGAGCAGTACTTC	CAWSQSPGYEQYF
TRBD1	TRBV10-3	TRBJ2-3	-	18	TGTGCCATCAGTGAGTCTCGGACAGGTCCCTCTAGCACAGATACGCAGTATTTT	CAISESRTGPSSTDTQYF
TRBD1	TRBV2	TRBJ2-7	once	18	TGTGCCAGCAGTGAACCCTGGGGGACAGGGTACAGTGCCTACGAGCAGTACTTC	CASSEPWGTGYSAYEQYF
-	TRBV4-1	TRBJ1-1	-	17	TGCGCCAGCAGCTCGATGGGGCAGGGTAAAATGAACACTGAAGCTTTCTTT	CASSSMGQGKMNTEAFF
TRBD2	TRBV5-1	TRBJ2-6	-	21	TGCGCCAGCAGCCAACTCCGGACTAGCGGGGGGGTAAGCTCTGGGGCCAACGTCCTGACTTTC	CASSQLRTSGGVSSGANVLTF
TRBD2	TRBV5-1	TRBJ2-5	-	17	TGCGCCAGCAGCTTCGGACTAGCGGGGGGCATCCAAGAGACCCAGTACTTC	CASSFGLAGGIQETQYF
-	TRBV9	TRBJ1-2	-	12	TGTGCCAGCTCGGGCGGGTCGTATGGCTACACCTTC	CASSGGSYGYTF
-	TRBV28	TRBJ2-7	-	14	TGTGCCAGCAGTTTGTCGGGGGTCTCCTACGAGCAGTACTTC	CASSLSGVSYEQYF
TRBD1	TRBV9	TRBJ1-6	once	15	TGTGCCAGCAGCGACAGGGGCGACTGGGGTTCACCCCTCCACTTT	CASSDRGDWGSPLHF
TRBD1	TRBV27	TRBJ2-3	-	15	TGTGCCAGCAGTCTAACAGGGGGCGAATCAGATACGCAGTATTTT	CASSLTGGESDTQYF
-	TRBV5-1	TRBJ1-2	-	15	TGCGCCAGCAGCTTGGACGGTGGTGCCAACCTTGGCTACACCTTC	CASSLDGGANLGYTF
-	TRBV18	TRBJ2-7	-	14	TGTGCCAGCTCACACCGGGAGAGTACCTACGAGCAGTACTTC	CASSHRESTYEQYF
-	TRBV5-8	TRBJ2-1	few	15	TGTGCCAGCAGCCCCTACTTAGTATCCTACAATGAGCAGTTCTTC	CASSPYLVSYNEQFF
-	TRBV9	TRBJ1-6	-	13	TGTGCCAGCAGCGTAAGGGAGGTCTCACCCCTCCACTTT	CASSVREVSPLHF
-	TRBV25-1	TRBJ1-4	-	15	TGTGCCAGCAGCCCTGCGTTGGTGGGCGTTTTGAAACTGTTTTTT	CASSPALVGVLKLFF
-	TRBV4-1	TRBJ1-2	-	14	TGCGCCAGCAGCCAAGATTTCGGGGGGGATGGCTACACCTTC	CASSQDFGGDGYTF
-	TRBV5-6	TRBJ2-4	-	14	TGTGCCAGCAGCTTTAGGGGGGCCAAAAACATTCAGTACTTC	CASSFRGAKNIQYF
TRBD1	TRBV24-1	TRBJ1-5	once	16	TGTGCCACCAGTGATTCAGCAGGGGGAAACAATCAGCCCCAGCATTTT	CATSDSAGGNNQPQHF
-	TRBV2	TRBJ1-1	-	15	TGTGCCAGCAGCGATAACAGAGGGGGTCTGGCTGAAGCTTTCTTT	CASSDNRGGLAEAFF
-	TRBV19	TRBJ1-1	-	14	TGTGCCAGTAGTATTGGAAGGAGGGACACTGAAGCTTTCTTT	CASSIGRRDTEAFF
TRBD1	TRBV27	TRBJ1-2	-	13	TGTGCCAGCAGGGGACAGGGGGCAGGTGGCTACACCTTC	CASRGQGAGGYTF
-	TRBV28	TRBJ1-2	-	12	TGTGCCAGCAGTTTTCTCGGTTATGGCTACACCTTC	CASSFLGYGYTF
-	TRBV9	TRBJ2-1	-	15	TGTGCCAGCAGCGTCAGAGAGGGCTCCTACAATGAGCAGTTCTTC	CASSVREGSYNEQFF
-	TRBV19	TRBJ1-1	-	15	TGTGCCAGTAGTATTGGGGGAGGGGGTAAGGCGGAAGCTTTCTTT	CASSIGGGGKAEAFF
TRBD1	TRBV6-5	TRBJ1-1	once	12	TGTGCCAGCTTCCAGGGGGCCACCGAAGCTTTCTTT	CASFQGATEAFF
-	TRBV5-8	TRBJ1-5	-	15	TGTGCCAGCAGCTTGGTGACAGCGACTGATCAGCCCCAGCATTTT	CASSLVTATDQPQHF
TRBD2	TRBV6-5	TRBJ2-7	-	13	TGTGCCAGCAAATTAGCGGGGGGGCATGAGCAGTACTTC	CASKLAGGHEQYF
TRBD1	TRBV12-5	TRBJ1-3	-	18	TGTGCTAGTGGTCCCGGACAGGGAGCGGCGTTACTAGGAAACACCATATATTTT	CASGPGQGAALLGNTIYF
-	TRBV11-2	TRBJ2-2	-	14	TGTGCCAGCAGTTCCACAGGGTTCGCAGGGGAGCTGTTTTTT	CASSSTGFAGELFF
-	TRBV18	TRBJ1-1	-	14	TGTGCCAGCTCATCGGCTATGGGTAGCTCTGAAGCTTTCTTT	CASSSAMGSSEAFF
-	TRBV5-1	TRBJ2-7	-	16	TGCGCCAGCAGCCCATATAAAGCAGGGGCGCATGACGAGCAGTACTTC	CASSPYKAGAHDEQYF
TRBD2	TRBV29-1	TRBJ2-2	-	15	TGCAGCGTTTACCCTAGCGGGGGTAACACCGGGGAGCTGTTTTTT	CSVYPSGGNTGELFF
-	TRBV2	TRBJ2-2	-	15	TGTGCCAGCAGGCAGGACTCCGCGAACACCGGGGAGCTGTTTTTT	CASRQDSANTGELFF
TRBD1	TRBV10-1	TRBJ2-5	-	15	TGCGCCAGCAGTGAACTCCGCAGGGGGCCAGAGACCCAGTACTTC	CASSELRRGPETQYF
-	TRBV7-3	TRBJ1-5	-	13	TGTGCCAGGGGGAGACTCTTCAATCAGCCCCAGCATTTT	CARGRLFNQPQHF
TRBD1	TRBV9	TRBJ1-2	-	15	TGTGCCAGCAGCCTACACGGACAGGGGGCGTATGGCTACACCTTC	CASSLHGQGAYGYTF